This passage covers 14 T cell receptor beta chains from one sample sequenced in a study of CD8+ T cells in alopecia areata. Sequencing used cDNA as its template, made by extracting RNA and reverse transcribing it. Method: immunoSEQ multiplex PCR; TCRdb's copy keeps in-frame clones and lacks some. The sample carries under 250,000 clones, 66% recorded once. The treatment is: oral pan-JAK inhibitor, 5-10 mg twice daily. The input for sequencing was CD4+ T cells sorted from blood, taken around week 42, from a patient treated with tofacitinib. All receptors come from a human donor with alopecia areata.

The chain combines TRBV10-3 with TRBJ2-3, with D perhaps matching TRBD1 (5 bases). The CDR3 consists of 15 residues. V lost 2 bases to trimming and J lost 4 bases, with 13 bases between them. Looked up from germline, CDR1 is ENHRY and CDR2 is SYGVKD. CDR3 nucleotide sequence: TGTGCCATCAGTGAGGGGGCCTTTGGCGCAGATACGCAGTATTTT. It translates to CAISEGAFGADTQYF.

The chain links TRBV6-1 to TRBJ1-3; D is ambiguous. The V gene lost 0 bases and the J gene lost 4 bases, with 4 bases spanning the gap. This CDR3 has 13 amino acids. CDR1 and CDR2 (germline): MNHNS, SASEGT. CDR3 nucleotide sequence: TGTGCCAGCAGTGAAGCCCCAGGAAACACCATATATTTT. Its translation is CASSEAPGNTIYF.

This clone was seen only once. The chain is built from TRBV2 and TRBJ1-2; D is unclear. The ends were cut back, 3 bases at V and 4 bases at J, with 15 bases in the middle. The CDR3 is made up of 15 amino acids. Germline CDR1 and CDR2: SNHLY and FYNNEI. The CDR3 protein is CASSDRPDGIYGYTF. The CDR3 bases are TGTGCCAGCAGTGATAGGCCGGACGGAATCTATGGCTACACCTTC.

The V and J genes are TRBV30 and TRBJ2-1, with D possibly TRBD2 on 5 matching bases. V lost 0 bases and J 6 bases, leaving 15 bases between the germline ends. There are 15 residues in the CDR3. Germline V CDR1 and CDR2: GTSNPN, SVGIG (reference sequence). CDR3 protein: CAWSVQAALTNEQFF. The CDR3 DNA reads as TGTGCCTGGAGTGTACAAGCGGCATTGACCAATGAGCAGTTCTTC.

The rearrangement links TRBV4-2 to TRBJ2-3; D gene unclear. Trimming removed 0 bases at V and 2 bases at J, with 12 bases between. CDR1 is LGHNA, CDR2 YNFKEQ, per germline. The CDR3 runs to 16 residues. The CDR3 loop is CASSQDSMTLTDTQYF. The CDR3 nucleotides are TGTGCCAGCAGCCAAGACAGCATGACTCTCACAGATACGCAGTATTTT.

The chain combines TRBV7-6 with TRBJ1-5; 8 bases agree with TRBD1. The trim removed 5 bases at V and 7 bases at J, leaving 7 bases unmatched. CDR1 is SGHVS, CDR2 FNYEAQ, per germline. The length of the CDR3 is 14 residues. The CDR3 region has the DNA TGTGCCAGCAGCCTAGGACAGGGAGGCCAGCCCCAGCATTTT. Amino acid sequence: CASSLGQGGQPQHF.

This clone has a count of ten or more. The rearrangement uses TRBV29-1 and TRBJ2-4; 9 nucleotides line up with TRBD2. With V trimmed by 6 bases and J by 2 bases, 11 bases remained unmatched. Germline lookup yields CDR1 SQVTM and CDR2 ANQGSEA. The CDR3 spans 16 residues. The CDR3 is CSVALTAGGTKNIQYF. DNA for the CDR3: TGCAGCGTAGCCCTTACGGCGGGGGGGACCAAAAACATTCAGTACTTC.

The chain links TRBV21-1 to TRBJ1-1. TRBV21-1 is shown as a pseudogene. The CDR3 loop spans 13 amino acids. This CDR3 is CASSRDRNTEAFF. CDR3 nucleotide sequence: TGTGCCAGCAGCAGGGATCGGAACACTGAAGCTTTCTTT.

The J gene is TRBJ1-2, the V gene TRBV15; D unclear. The CDR3 loop spans 14 amino acids. V lost 0 bases and J lost 1, with 6 bases in between. CDR1 and CDR2 (germline): LNHNV, YYDKDF (reference sequence). The CDR3 loop is CATSRELSNYGYTF. As DNA, the CDR3 is TGTGCCACCAGCAGAGAGTTGAGTAACTATGGCTACACCTTC.

The chain couples TRBV7-9 to TRBJ2-6; D call uncertain. The CDR3 loop spans 19 amino acids. V lost 1 base, J lost 2 bases, and 18 bases lay in between. CDR1 SEHNR and CDR2 FQNEAQ come from the germline V gene (reference sequence). CDR3 nucleotide sequence: TGTGCCAGCAGCTTAGACTTGGGGTTCCTAGGCCCTGGGGCCAACGTCCTGACTTTC. It translates to CASSLDLGFLGPGANVLTF.

This rearrangement joins TRBV7-8 to TRBJ2-1; D unclear. CDR3 length equals 11 residues. V lost 5 bases to trimming and J lost 7 bases, with 6 bases between them. In germline, CDR1 is SGHVS, CDR2 FQNEAQ. DNA for the CDR3: TGTGCCAGCAGCCAACTAAATGAGCAGTTCTTC. Translated: CASSQLNEQFF.

A single count supports this clone. The J gene is TRBJ1-4, the V gene TRBV29-1; TRBD1 matches at 7 bases. From germline, CDR1 is SQVTM and CDR2 ANQGSEA. The V segment lost 4 bases and the J segment 7 bases; nucleotides outside the gene matches: 9. The length of the CDR3 is 14 residues. The CDR3 protein is CSVGISGGLEKLFF. The CDR3 coding sequence is TGCAGCGTTGGAATTTCAGGGGGGCTTGAAAAACTGTTTTTT.

In its sample, this clone was seen a few times. This chain joins TRBV9 and TRBJ1-4; no definite D call. The germline V gene has CDR1 SGDLS and CDR2 YYNGEE. V was pared by 5 bases and J by 2 bases, with 4 bases between. The CDR3 is made up of 12 amino acids. Here the CDR3 DNA reads TGTGCCAGCAGTGACACTAATGAAAAACTGTTTTTT. Protein sequence: CASSDTNEKLFF. Complete variable domain (other parts from reference TRBV9 and TRBJ1-4): DSGVTQTPKHLITATGQRVTLRCSPRSGDLSVYWYQQSLDQGLQFLIQYYNGEERAKGNILERFSAQQFPDLHSELNLSSLELGDSALYFCASSDTNEKLFFGSGTQLSVL.

V usage is TRBV29-1 and J usage is TRBJ2-7; D is unclear. The V gene lost 3 bases and the J gene lost 1 base, with 16 bases spanning the gap. The CDR3 loop spans 15 amino acids. The germline gives CDR1 SQVTM, CDR2 ANQGSEA. DNA for the CDR3: TGCAGCGTTGAGACCGACAACCCGCGTTCCTACGAGCAGTACTTC. Translating it yields CSVETDNPRSYEQYF.